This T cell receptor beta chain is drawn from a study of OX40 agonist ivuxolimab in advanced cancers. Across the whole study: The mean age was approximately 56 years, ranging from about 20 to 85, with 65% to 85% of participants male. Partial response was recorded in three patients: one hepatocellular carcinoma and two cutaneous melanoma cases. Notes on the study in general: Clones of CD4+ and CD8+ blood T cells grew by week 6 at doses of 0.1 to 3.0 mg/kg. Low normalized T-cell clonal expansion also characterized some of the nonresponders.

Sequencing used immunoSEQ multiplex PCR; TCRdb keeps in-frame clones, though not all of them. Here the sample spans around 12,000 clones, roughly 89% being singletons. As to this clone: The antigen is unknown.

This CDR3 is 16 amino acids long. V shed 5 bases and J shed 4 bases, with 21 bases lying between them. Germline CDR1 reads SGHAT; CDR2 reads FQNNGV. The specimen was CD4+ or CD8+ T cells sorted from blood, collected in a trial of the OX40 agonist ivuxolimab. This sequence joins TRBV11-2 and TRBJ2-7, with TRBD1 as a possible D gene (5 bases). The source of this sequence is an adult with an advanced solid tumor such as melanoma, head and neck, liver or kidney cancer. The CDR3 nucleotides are TGTGCCAGCAGCCCCTGGGGCGTAAGTGGCCTGTACGAGCAGTACTTC. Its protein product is CASSPWGVSGLYEQYF.